The next 8 T cell receptor beta chains were all read from a single sample in a study of regulatory T cells in long-lasting Graves disease. The TCR beta library used iRepertoire HTBI primers with Arm-PCR amplification of CDR3. One entry per CDR3 protein results from TCRdb running MiXCR on the multiplex PCR reads. The sample carries under 500,000 distinct CDR3 sequences, less than 25% recorded once. The time point denotes: persistent/refractory GD, antithyroid drugs over 5 years with positive TRAb. Following extraction of RNA from PBMCs, that RNA was used to make the TCR library. Sequences were derived from peripheral blood mononuclear cells (PBMCs), sampled when the disease was refractory, from a patient treated with antithyroid drugs. These receptors came from a female donor with Graves disease.

About this clonotype: A read error may account for a junction end that differs from germline. The rearrangement links TRBV5-8 to TRBJ1-1, with a possible D match to TRBD1 (5 bases). This CDR3 is built from 13 residues. Germline-derived CDR1 and CDR2 are SGHTS and YDEGEE. CDR3 DNA sequence: TGCGCCAGCAGCCAATGGGGGGGCACTGAAGCTTTCTTT. Its protein product is CASSQWGGTEAFF.

The V call is TRBV20-1, the J call TRBJ1-1; D not certain. The CDR3 loop spans 14 amino acids. The germline V gene encodes CDR1 DFQATT and CDR2 SNEGSKA (reference sequence). The V and J ends lost 0 bases and 0 bases respectively, with 8 bases between them. The CDR3 region is CSARDSRLNTEAFF. The CDR3 bases are TGCAGTGCTAGAGACAGCAGGTTGAACACTGAAGCTTTCTTT.

There are many counts of this clonotype. The chain links TRBV2 to TRBJ1-1; no clear D. Trimming removed 3 bases at V and 8 bases at J, with 13 bases between. This CDR3 contains 13 residues. Germline values: CDR1 SNHLY, CDR2 FYNNEI. CDR3 region: CASSDLAAWEAFF. The CDR3 nucleotides are TGTGCCAGCAGTGATCTGGCAGCTTGGGAAGCTTTCTTT.

This clonotype was seen many times. CDR3 loop: CASSYFGRAGEAFF. Here the CDR3 DNA reads TGTGCCAGCAGTTACTTCGGCAGGGCGGGTGAAGCTTTCTTT. V gene TRBV6-5 combines with J gene TRBJ1-1; D might be TRBD1 (5 bases). Germline V gives CDR1 MNHEY, CDR2 SVGAGI. Trimming shortened V by 1 base and J by 7 bases, and 13 bases separated the two germline ends. The CDR3 runs to 14 residues.

This clonotype has just a few counts. This sequence joins TRBV28 and TRBJ1-2; the D gene is possibly TRBD1 (5 bases). CDR1 and CDR2 from the germline V gene are MDHEN and SYDVKM. The CDR3 extends over 15 amino acids. Trimming took off 3 bases at V and 6 bases at J, with 17 bases between the two ends. As DNA, the CDR3 is TGTGCCAGCAGTTTTATTCTTCAGGGAGGTAATGGCTACACCTTC. It specifies CASSFILQGGNGYTF.

There are a few counts of this clonotype. The chain carries TRBV6-1 and TRBJ2-7, with TRBD1 matching over 9 bases. V dropped 6 bases and J dropped 6; count of bases not matched to a gene: 6. Germline-derived CDR1 and CDR2 are MNHNS and SASEGT. This CDR3 comprises 13 residues. The CDR3 here is CASSSRTGVEQYF. DNA of the CDR3: TGTGCCAGCAGCTCCCGGACAGGGGTCGAGCAGTACTTC.

This clonotype was seen a handful of times. This chain uses TRBV27 with TRBJ1-6; no clear D. The germline CDR1 and CDR2 sequences are MNHEY and SMNVEV (reference sequence). Trimming took off 1 base at V and 7 bases at J, with 8 bases between the two ends. The CDR3 has 14 residues. DNA of the CDR3: TGTGCCAGCAGTTTATACAGCAAAAATTCACCCCTCCACTTT. It translates to CASSLYSKNSPLHF.

This clonotype was recorded many times. The chain carries TRBV12-3 or TRBV12-4 and TRBJ2-2; 8 bases agree with TRBD2. The CDR3 is 16 amino acids. V trimming: 7 bases; J trimming: 4 bases; junction bases outside the gene matches: 11. The chain's CDR3 is CASIDPAGEVTGELFF. CDR3 in DNA: TGTGCCAGCATCGACCCAGCGGGAGAGGTCACCGGGGAGCTGTTTTTT.